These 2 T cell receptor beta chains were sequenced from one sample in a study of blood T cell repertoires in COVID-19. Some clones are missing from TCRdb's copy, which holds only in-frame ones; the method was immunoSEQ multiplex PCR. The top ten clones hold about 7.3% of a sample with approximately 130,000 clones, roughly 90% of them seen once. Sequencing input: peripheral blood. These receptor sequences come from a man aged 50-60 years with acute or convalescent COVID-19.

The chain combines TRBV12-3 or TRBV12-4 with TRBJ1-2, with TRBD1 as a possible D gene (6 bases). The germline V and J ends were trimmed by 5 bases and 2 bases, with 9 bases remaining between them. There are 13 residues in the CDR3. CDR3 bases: TGTGCCAGCAGTAACACAGGGAACTATGGCTACACCTTC. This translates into CASSNTGNYGYTF.

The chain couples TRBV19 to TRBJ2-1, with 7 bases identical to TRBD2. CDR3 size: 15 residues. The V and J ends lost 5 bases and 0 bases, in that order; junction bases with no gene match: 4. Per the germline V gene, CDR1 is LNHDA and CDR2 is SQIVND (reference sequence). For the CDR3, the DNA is TGTGCCAGTAGTTTCCGGGACTACTCCTACAATGAGCAGTTCTTC. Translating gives CASSFRDYSYNEQFF.